The 20 T cell receptor beta chains below all came from one sample that was sequenced in a study of blood T cells in healthy people across ages. The use of a sample-barcoded 5' primer and a J-beta primer mix characterized a second PCR of about 7 to 12 cycles. TCRdb analysed the 5' RACE reads with MiXCR anew, one entry per CDR3 protein. The repertoire holds about 640,000 distinct CDR3 sequences, with about 53% as singletons. Sequenced sample: blood. These receptors originate from a man between 60 and 75 years old in good health.

This clonotype has only a few counts. The chain carries TRBV10-1 and TRBJ2-2, with D hard to call. Trimming took 4 bases from V and 5 from J, leaving 8 bases between them. The CDR3 is made up of 13 amino acids. Germline values: CDR1 WNHNN, CDR2 SYGVQD (reference sequence). CDR3 sequence reads: CASSVALTGELFF. The CDR3 region has the DNA TGCGCCAGCAGTGTGGCGCTAACCGGGGAGCTGTTTTTT.

V gene TRBV27 combines with J gene TRBJ2-5; 8 bases match TRBD2. From germline, CDR1 is MNHEY and CDR2 SMNVEV (reference sequence). CDR3 length equals 16 residues. J lost 4 bases, V lost 5 bases, and 12 bases had no gene match. The CDR3 spells CASSPWGSGRGETQYF. The CDR3, as DNA: TGTGCCAGCAGTCCCTGGGGAAGCGGGAGAGGAGAGACCCAGTACTTC.

Only a few counts were recorded for this clonotype. The chain links TRBV4-2 to TRBJ1-1; TRBD1 is a possible D gene (5 bases). The CDR3 has 16 amino acids. In germline, CDR1 is LGHNA, CDR2 YNFKEQ. Trimming removed 3 bases from V and 0 bases from J, with 14 bases in between. The chain's CDR3 is CASSHDGGAMNTEAFF. DNA of the CDR3: TGTGCCAGCAGCCACGACGGGGGAGCGATGAACACTGAAGCTTTCTTT.

The rearrangement links TRBV4-1 to TRBJ2-5; D perhaps matches TRBD1 (5 bases). The J call may be in error: the DNA end matches TRBJ2-7 better. Per germline, CDR1 MGHRA and CDR2 YSYEKL. This CDR3 contains 15 residues. The DNA for the CDR3 is TGCGCCAGCAGCCAAGGACAGCTCTTTACCTACGAGCAGTACTTC. Its protein product is CASSQGQLFTYEQYF.

V is TRBV11-3 and J is TRBJ2-7; the match to TRBD1 covers 7 bases. Trimming cost V 1 base and J 1 base; bases outside gene matches: 4. From germline, CDR1 is SGHNT and CDR2 YENEEA. The length of the CDR3 is 15 residues. CDR3 sequence: CASSLVGTDSYEQYF. In DNA form, the CDR3 reads TGTGCCAGCAGCTTAGTAGGGACAGATTCCTACGAGCAGTACTTC.

Note on this clonotype: The junction departs from germline at one end; a sequencing error may be responsible. V gene TRBV12-3 or TRBV12-4 combines with J gene TRBJ1-6; the D is unclear. CDR3 size: 14 residues. The CDR3 loop reads CASGFRGSGSPLHF. The CDR3 coding sequence is TGTGCCAGCGGTTTCCGGGGTTCCGGTTCACCCCTCCACTTT.

There are a few counts of this clonotype. CDR3 coding DNA: TGTGCCAGCAGCCCGGGGGGGGTATTATTCTACGAGCAGTACTTC. Translating it yields CASSPGGVLFYEQYF. V is TRBV7-2 and J is TRBJ2-7; 8 nucleotides align to TRBD2. The CDR3 covers 15 residues. The junction had 9 bases not matched to a gene; V was cut back by 5 bases and J by 3 bases. CDR1 is SGHTA and CDR2 is FQGNSA in the germline V gene.

This clonotype was detected a few times. The V call is TRBV4-1, the J call TRBJ1-2, with D unclear. In germline, CDR1 is MGHRA, CDR2 YSYEKL. V gave up 1 base and J gave up 2 bases, with 11 bases separating them. The CDR3 is 15 amino acids. The CDR3: CASSQADGSNYGYTF. The CDR3 region has the DNA TGCGCCAGCAGCCAAGCGGACGGGTCAAACTATGGCTACACCTTC.

The rearrangement uses TRBV7-9 and TRBJ2-5, with 7 bases that match TRBD2. The CDR3 covers 15 residues. CDR1 is SEHNR, CDR2 FQNEAQ, per germline (reference sequence). V lost 5 bases, J lost 2 bases, and 8 bases stayed unmatched. This CDR3 reads CASSRRRGGQETQYF. Written as DNA, the CDR3 is TGTGCCAGCAGCCGCCGTCGGGGAGGGCAAGAGACCCAGTACTTC. Drawing the rest from reference TRBV7-9 and TRBJ2-5, the complete variable domain is DTGVSQNPRHKITKRGQNVTFRCDPISEHNRLYWYRQTLGQGPEFLTYFQNEAQLEKSRLLSDRFSAERPKGSFSTLEIQRTEQGDSAMYLCASSRRRGGQETQYFGPGTRLLVL.

Note on this clonotype: At one end the junction does not follow the germline gene, possibly because of a read error. The rearrangement uses TRBV14 and TRBJ2-6; maybe TRBD2 (5 bases). CDR3 length equals 19 residues. Germline V gene data show CDR1 as SGHDN and CDR2 as FVKESK. Here the CDR3 DNA reads TGTGCCAGCAGCCGCAGCCTCGGGGTCGGTAGCTCTAGGGCCAACGTCCTGACTTTC. Translated, it gives CASSRSLGVGSSRANVLTF. Full variable domain (rest looked up from reference TRBV14 and TRBJ2-6): EAGVTQFPSHSVIEKGQTVTLRCDPISGHDNLYWYRRVMGKEIKFLLHFVKESKQDESGMPNNRFLAERTGGTYSTLKVQPAELEDSGVYFCASSRSLGVGSSRANVLTFGAGSRLTVL.

This clonotype is a singleton in its sample. J is TRBJ2-1 and V is TRBV3-1, with 10 bases identical to TRBD2. Trimming at V came to 0 bases and at J to 2 bases, leaving 7 bases not matched to a gene. Germline CDR1 is LGHDT and CDR2 is YNNKEL (reference sequence). The CDR3 extends over 18 amino acids. The CDR3 is CASSQDVGAGGPYNEQFF. CDR3 nucleotide sequence: TGTGCCAGCAGCCAAGATGTCGGAGCGGGGGGGCCCTACAATGAGCAGTTCTTC.

V usage is TRBV28 and J usage is TRBJ2-5; possible D gene TRBD2, 6 bases. CDR3 length: 15 amino acids. V was shortened by 6 bases and J by 2 bases, with 16 bases between the two germline ends. Germline values: CDR1 MDHEN, CDR2 SYDVKM. The chain's CDR3 is CASRVGGLRQETQYF. The CDR3 DNA sequence: TGTGCCAGCAGGGTCGGGGGTTTGAGACAAGAGACCCAGTACTTC.

V and J are TRBV12-3 or TRBV12-4 and TRBJ2-3, with TRBD1 as a possible D gene (6 bases). The length of the CDR3 is 14 residues. Deletions cut 5 bases from V and 4 bases from J, with 13 bases between. CDR3 in amino acids: CASSLKQGPDTQYF. The CDR3 DNA reads TGTGCCAGCAGTCTCAAACAGGGTCCAGATACGCAGTATTTT.

This clonotype came up a few times. The chain has TRBV18 and TRBJ1-2; no definite D call. V was trimmed by 2 bases and J by 6 bases, leaving 13 bases between them. CDR3 length: 14 amino acids. The V gene's germline CDR1 is KGHSH and CDR2 LQKENI. The CDR3 DNA reads as TGTGCCAGCTCACCAGCGGGGAGGGCAGATGGCTACACCTTC. Translation: CASSPAGRADGYTF. The full variable domain, completed using reference TRBV18 and TRBJ1-2, is NAGVMQNPRHLVRRRGQEARLRCSPMKGHSHVYWYRQLPEEGLKFMVYLQKENIIDESGMPKERFSAEFPKEGPSILRIQQVVRGDSAAYFCASSPAGRADGYTFGSGTRLTVV.

This chain links TRBV12-3 or TRBV12-4 with TRBJ2-7, with TRBD1 matching over 7 bases. After removal of 4 bases from V and 5 bases from J, the junction contained 8 bases not matched to a gene. CDR3 size: 14 residues. CDR3 residues: CASSSTDRDHEQYF. CDR3 sequence (DNA): TGTGCCAGCAGTTCCACCGACAGGGACCACGAGCAGTACTTC.

V and J are TRBV5-1 and TRBJ2-3; TRBD1 matches at 11 bases. V lost 4 bases and J lost 3; bases outside the gene matches: 10. CDR3 length equals 17 residues. Germline assignment: CDR1 SGHRS and CDR2 YFSETQ. The CDR3 DNA sequence: TGCGCCAGCAGCGCGACGCTCGGGACAGGGGGTACAGATACGCAGTATTTT. Translated, it gives CASSATLGTGGTDTQYF. Supplemented by reference TRBV5-1 and TRBJ2-3, the full variable domain reads KAGVTQTPRYLIKTRGQQVTLSCSPISGHRSVSWYQQTPGQGLQFLFEYFSETQRNKGNFPGRFSGRQFSNSRSEMNVSTLELGDSALYLCASSATLGTGGTDTQYFGPGTRLTVL.

The chain links TRBV24-1 to TRBJ2-3, with D possibly being TRBD2 (5 bases). This CDR3 is 16 amino acids long. The V end was cut by 3 bases, the J end by 0 bases, with 12 bases between. The V gene's germline CDR1 is KGHDR and CDR2 SFDVKD. CDR3 amino acids: CATSDRTSPSTDTQYF. CDR3 DNA sequence: TGTGCCACCAGTGATCGGACTTCACCTAGCACAGATACGCAGTATTTT.

The chain employs TRBV6-1 and TRBJ2-7, with TRBD1 matching over 7 bases. CDR1 MNHNS and CDR2 SASEGT come from the germline V gene. This CDR3 has 14 residues. V dropped 6 bases and J dropped 3; count of bases not matched to a gene: 8. The CDR3 DNA sequence: TGTGCCAGCAGGGATGGGACAGCCAACTACGAGCAGTACTTC. Translated, it gives CASRDGTANYEQYF.

The sample holds a few counts of this clonotype. V is TRBV29-1 and J is TRBJ1-2; TRBD1 aligns across 7 bases. This CDR3 comprises 15 residues. The V gene's germline CDR1 is SQVTM and CDR2 ANQGSEA. V lost 4 bases, J lost 4 bases, and 12 bases stayed unmatched. This CDR3 reads CSVVKTGSLTYGYTF. The CDR3, as DNA: TGCAGCGTTGTTAAGACAGGGAGCCTTACCTATGGCTACACCTTC.

The chain employs TRBV12-3 or TRBV12-4 and TRBJ2-4; perhaps TRBD1 as D (5 bases). V was clipped by 4 bases and J by 1 base, with 14 bases between them. The CDR3 runs to 16 residues. CDR3 nucleotides: TGTGCCAGCAGTTGGGGCGCGGACGTGGCCAAAAACATTCAGTACTTC. Encoded protein: CASSWGADVAKNIQYF.